The T cell receptor (beta chain) under discussion was sequenced for a study of OX40 agonist ivuxolimab in advanced cancers. The wider study: Intravenous ivuxolimab was administered to patients every 2 weeks at 0.01 to 10 mg/kg. The study enrolled dose-escalation patients with hepatocellular carcinoma, melanoma, renal cell or head and neck cancer. The study, taken as a whole, reports: Relatively little clonal expansion, among the lowest observed, appeared in partial responders at 0.1-3.0 mg/kg.

The data were produced by immunoSEQ multiplex PCR, yet TCRdb's version contains in-frame clones alone and is incomplete. The sample shows some 45,000 clones, roughly 82% of them seen only once. Germline CDR1 reads SGHDN; CDR2 reads FVKESK. The CDR3 has 17 amino acids. Trimming took off 5 bases at V and 0 bases at J, with 17 bases between the two ends. Note on this clone: Its antigen is currently unknown.

Samples of blood were obtained at baseline, on cycle 4 day 1, and on cycle 7 day 1. The V and J genes are TRBV14 and TRBJ1-3, with D unresolved. The source of this sequence is an adult with an advanced solid tumor such as melanoma, head and neck, liver or kidney cancer. The sample in question was CD4+ or CD8+ T cells sorted from blood, obtained in a trial of the OX40 agonist ivuxolimab. CDR3 nucleotides: TGTGCCAGCAGCTCCCCTACAGCATTGAACTCTGGAAACACCATATATTTT. This encodes CASSSPTALNSGNTIYF.